Listed below are T cell receptor beta chains from one sample, sequenced in a study of graft-versus-host responses after intestinal transplantation. Their cognate antigens are unknown. Data came from immunoSEQ multiplex PCR; TCRdb stores just in-frame clones and leaves some out. The sample yields about 59,000 clones, 90% to 95% seen once. Here the sequenced sample was unstimulated CD4+ T cells sorted from spleen or lymph node cells, taken before transplant. All receptors derive from a human donor who was the organ donor for an intestinal transplant. Each CDR3 is given with its conserved first and last residue. The order of the fields is CDR3 length, V gene, D gene, clone size, J gene, CDR3 protein, CDR3 DNA. The D gene is left open where the match is weak. Clone size is stated in some rows and not others, as once, few, many or a class when expanded.

cdr3_length: 15; v_call: TRBV5-1; d_call: TRBD1; clone_size: -; j_call: TRBJ1-1; cdr3_aa: CASSETGGRSTEAFF; cdr3_nt: TGCGCCAGCAGCGAGACAGGGGGCCGGAGCACTGAAGCTTTCTTT
cdr3_length: 14; v_call: TRBV5-1; d_call: -; clone_size: -; j_call: TRBJ2-7; cdr3_aa: CASSSERPPGEQYF; cdr3_nt: TGCGCCAGCAGCTCCGAAAGACCGCCGGGCGAGCAGTACTTC
cdr3_length: 10; v_call: TRBV19; d_call: TRBD1; clone_size: few; j_call: TRBJ2-7; cdr3_aa: CARTGGEQYF; cdr3_nt: TGTGCCAGAACAGGGGGCGAGCAGTACTTC
cdr3_length: 12; v_call: TRBV10-2; d_call: -; clone_size: once; j_call: TRBJ1-2; cdr3_aa: CASRSTNYGYTF; cdr3_nt: TGCGCCAGCAGGTCAACTAACTATGGCTACACCTTC
cdr3_length: 13; v_call: TRBV4-2; d_call: -; clone_size: -; j_call: TRBJ2-2; cdr3_aa: CASSQVSNGELFF; cdr3_nt: TGTGCCAGCAGCCAAGTTTCGAACGGGGAGCTGTTTTTT
cdr3_length: 14; v_call: TRBV7-9; d_call: -; clone_size: -; j_call: TRBJ1-1; cdr3_aa: CASSFLTGNTEAFF; cdr3_nt: TGTGCCAGCAGCTTTCTGACAGGGAACACTGAAGCTTTCTTT
cdr3_length: 15; v_call: TRBV11-1; d_call: -; clone_size: -; j_call: TRBJ1-2; cdr3_aa: CASSLEARGNYGYTF; cdr3_nt: TGTGCCAGCAGCTTAGAAGCCAGGGGTAACTATGGCTACACCTTC
cdr3_length: 14; v_call: TRBV5-1; d_call: -; clone_size: -; j_call: TRBJ2-5; cdr3_aa: CASSHGDSQETQYF; cdr3_nt: TGCGCCAGCAGCCACGGCGACAGCCAAGAGACCCAGTACTTC
cdr3_length: 12; v_call: TRBV6-5; d_call: -; clone_size: -; j_call: TRBJ2-7; cdr3_aa: CASSQTGYEQYF; cdr3_nt: TGTGCCAGCAGTCAGACAGGTTACGAGCAGTACTTC
cdr3_length: 15; v_call: TRBV5-1; d_call: TRBD2; clone_size: -; j_call: TRBJ2-3; cdr3_aa: CASSLEAGGSDTQYF; cdr3_nt: TGCGCCAGCAGCTTGGAAGCGGGGGGCTCAGATACGCAGTATTTT
cdr3_length: 16; v_call: TRBV7-2; d_call: TRBD2; clone_size: -; j_call: TRBJ2-3; cdr3_aa: CASSSPGLVSGDTQYF; cdr3_nt: TGTGCCAGCAGCTCACCAGGACTAGTTTCGGGAGATACGCAGTATTTT
cdr3_length: 16; v_call: TRBV5-1; d_call: TRBD2; clone_size: -; j_call: TRBJ2-3; cdr3_aa: CASSLLATSVTDTQYF; cdr3_nt: TGCGCCAGCAGCTTGCTCGCGACTAGCGTCACAGATACGCAGTATTTT
cdr3_length: 18; v_call: TRBV23-1; d_call: -; clone_size: -; j_call: TRBJ2-7; cdr3_aa: CASSQSSQQVLHSYEQYF; cdr3_nt: TGCGCCAGCAGTCAATCGTCACAACAGGTCCTCCACTCCTACGAGCAGTACTTC
cdr3_length: 14; v_call: TRBV19; d_call: TRBD1; clone_size: -; j_call: TRBJ1-2; cdr3_aa: CASGQGGGNYGYTF; cdr3_nt: TGTGCCAGCGGACAGGGAGGAGGAAACTATGGCTACACCTTC
cdr3_length: 11; v_call: TRBV25-1; d_call: -; clone_size: -; j_call: TRBJ2-7; cdr3_aa: CASRGLYEQYF; cdr3_nt: TGTGCCAGCAGAGGCCTCTACGAGCAGTACTTC
cdr3_length: 11; v_call: TRBV29-1; d_call: -; clone_size: -; j_call: TRBJ1-1; cdr3_aa: CSAIPDTEAFF; cdr3_nt: TGCAGCGCAATCCCGGACACTGAAGCTTTCTTT
cdr3_length: 13; v_call: TRBV7-3; d_call: -; clone_size: once; j_call: TRBJ2-3; cdr3_aa: CASSLTRADTQYF; cdr3_nt: TGTGCCAGCAGCTTAACCAGGGCCGATACGCAGTATTTT
cdr3_length: 12; v_call: TRBV5-1; d_call: -; clone_size: -; j_call: TRBJ1-1; cdr3_aa: CASSDRNTEAFF; cdr3_nt: TGCGCCAGCAGTGACAGGAACACTGAAGCTTTCTTT
cdr3_length: 14; v_call: TRBV10-3; d_call: -; clone_size: -; j_call: TRBJ1-2; cdr3_aa: CAISVDPFNYGYTF; cdr3_nt: TGTGCCATCAGTGTTGACCCCTTTAACTATGGCTACACCTTC
cdr3_length: 14; v_call: TRBV7-9; d_call: TRBD1; clone_size: -; j_call: TRBJ1-1; cdr3_aa: CASSPARQGGEAFF; cdr3_nt: TGCGCCAGCAGCCCCGCTAGACAGGGTGGTGAAGCTTTCTTT
cdr3_length: 13; v_call: TRBV25-1; d_call: -; clone_size: -; j_call: TRBJ1-2; cdr3_aa: CASSERGSGGYTF; cdr3_nt: TGTGCCAGCAGTGAGAGAGGGAGCGGAGGCTACACCTTC
cdr3_length: 13; v_call: TRBV28; d_call: -; clone_size: -; j_call: TRBJ2-7; cdr3_aa: CASIGQGAYEQYF; cdr3_nt: TGTGCCAGCATTGGGCAGGGAGCCTACGAGCAGTACTTC
cdr3_length: 17; v_call: TRBV7-2; d_call: TRBD2; clone_size: once; j_call: TRBJ2-5; cdr3_aa: CASSPPPGLAGGETQYF; cdr3_nt: TGTGCCAGCAGCCCTCCTCCGGGACTAGCGGGGGGAGAGACCCAGTACTTC
cdr3_length: 14; v_call: TRBV7-8; d_call: TRBD1; clone_size: -; j_call: TRBJ2-7; cdr3_aa: CASSFGTGPYEQYF; cdr3_nt: TGTGCCAGCAGCTTCGGGACAGGGCCCTACGAGCAGTACTTC
cdr3_length: 14; v_call: TRBV7-2; d_call: TRBD1; clone_size: -; j_call: TRBJ1-2; cdr3_aa: CASSSGTGGYGYTF; cdr3_nt: TGTGCCAGCAGCTCCGGGACAGGGGGCTATGGCTACACCTTC
cdr3_length: 14; v_call: TRBV7-9; d_call: TRBD1; clone_size: -; j_call: TRBJ1-4; cdr3_aa: CASSWDRINEKLFF; cdr3_nt: TGTGCCAGCAGCTGGGACAGAATTAATGAAAAACTGTTTTTT
cdr3_length: 14; v_call: TRBV7-2; d_call: TRBD1; clone_size: -; j_call: TRBJ2-7; cdr3_aa: CASSSYWDSYEQYF; cdr3_nt: TGTGCCAGCAGCTCGTACTGGGACAGCTACGAGCAGTACTTC
cdr3_length: 12; v_call: TRBV5-1; d_call: -; clone_size: -; j_call: TRBJ1-2; cdr3_aa: CASSFDNYGYTF; cdr3_nt: TGCGCCAGCAGTTTTGACAACTATGGCTACACCTTC
cdr3_length: 13; v_call: TRBV10-3; d_call: -; clone_size: -; j_call: TRBJ1-3; cdr3_aa: CAISDWVGNTIYF; cdr3_nt: TGTGCCATCAGTGACTGGGTAGGAAACACCATATATTTT
cdr3_length: 11; v_call: TRBV29-1; d_call: -; clone_size: -; j_call: TRBJ2-5; cdr3_aa: CSVEVGETQYF; cdr3_nt: TGCAGCGTGGAGGTCGGGGAGACCCAGTACTTC
cdr3_length: 13; v_call: TRBV7-2; d_call: -; clone_size: -; j_call: TRBJ1-6; cdr3_aa: CASSLERNSPLHF; cdr3_nt: TGTGCCAGCAGCTTAGAAAGGAATTCACCCCTCCACTTT
cdr3_length: 16; v_call: TRBV6-5; d_call: TRBD1; clone_size: -; j_call: TRBJ1-2; cdr3_aa: CASSSGPGQGVYGYTF; cdr3_nt: TGTGCCAGCAGTTCTGGACCGGGACAGGGTGTCTATGGCTACACCTTC
cdr3_length: 13; v_call: TRBV5-1; d_call: -; clone_size: -; j_call: TRBJ2-5; cdr3_aa: CASSSNGWETQYF; cdr3_nt: TGCGCCAGCAGCTCCAACGGTTGGGAGACCCAGTACTTC
cdr3_length: 13; v_call: TRBV6-1; d_call: -; clone_size: -; j_call: TRBJ2-5; cdr3_aa: CASSEDLLETQYF; cdr3_nt: TGTGCCAGCAGTGAAGACTTGCTGGAGACCCAGTACTTC
cdr3_length: 15; v_call: TRBV9; d_call: TRBD2; clone_size: -; j_call: TRBJ2-7; cdr3_aa: CASSVSGGEAYEQYF; cdr3_nt: TGTGCCAGCAGCGTTAGCGGGGGGGAGGCCTACGAGCAGTACTTC
cdr3_length: 14; v_call: TRBV5-1; d_call: TRBD1; clone_size: -; j_call: TRBJ1-1; cdr3_aa: CASSLETGGTEAFF; cdr3_nt: TGCGCCAGCAGCTTGGAAACAGGGGGCACTGAAGCTTTCTTT
cdr3_length: 11; v_call: TRBV7-2; d_call: -; clone_size: -; j_call: TRBJ1-2; cdr3_aa: CASGRGYGYTF; cdr3_nt: TGTGCCAGCGGGAGAGGCTATGGCTACACCTTC
cdr3_length: 17; v_call: TRBV5-6; d_call: TRBD2; clone_size: -; j_call: TRBJ2-3; cdr3_aa: CASSLYSGGSKVDTQYF; cdr3_nt: TGTGCCAGCAGCTTGTATAGCGGGGGATCCAAGGTGGATACGCAGTATTTT
cdr3_length: 15; v_call: TRBV7-7; d_call: TRBD2; clone_size: -; j_call: TRBJ2-5; cdr3_aa: CASSLVAGGEETQYF; cdr3_nt: TGTGCTAGCAGCTTAGTAGCGGGGGGGGAAGAGACCCAGTACTTC
cdr3_length: 16; v_call: TRBV27; d_call: -; clone_size: -; j_call: TRBJ2-3; cdr3_aa: CASSLRGRPSTDTQYF; cdr3_nt: TGTGCCAGCAGTTTGCGGGGCCGTCCTAGCACAGATACGCAGTATTTT
cdr3_length: 15; v_call: TRBV4-1; d_call: TRBD1; clone_size: once; j_call: TRBJ2-2; cdr3_aa: CASSQVQGAGGELFF; cdr3_nt: TGCGCCAGCAGCCAAGTTCAGGGGGCTGGCGGGGAGCTGTTTTTT